The T cell receptor beta chain under discussion was sequenced for a study of blood T cells in healthy people across ages. Study-level points and caveats: Higher naive T cell percentage went strongly together with higher TCR beta diversity. Donors of long life had a larger count of naive CD4+ cells and greater diversity than aged donors. Age showed a roughly linear inverse relationship with TCR beta diversity per million T cells.

Individuals who donated were healthy Caucasians from Russia aged about 6 to 95. A note on this clonotype: What it recognizes is unknown.

The second PCR ran roughly 6 to 11 cycles with a sample-barcoded 5' primer and J-beta primers. TCRdb analysed the 5' RACE reads with MiXCR anew, one entry per CDR3 protein. In the table there are hundreds of thousands of distinct CDR3 sequences, 55% to 75% of which are singletons. This sequence was found in a man aged 25-45 years in good health. Specimen: blood.

The CDR3: CSVGEGSGGGFYNEQFF. Here the CDR3 DNA reads TGCAGCGTTGGGGAAGGATCGGGGGGGGGCTTTTACAATGAGCAGTTCTTC. The chain carries TRBV29-1 and TRBJ2-1; 8 bases map to TRBD2. CDR3 length: 17 residues. Trimming at V came to 4 bases and at J to 4 bases, leaving 15 bases not matched to a gene. CDR1 is SQVTM and CDR2 is ANQGSEA in the germline V gene.